This record covers a single T cell receptor beta chain. V lost 7 bases and J lost 3; bases outside the gene matches: 6. This CDR3 spans 13 amino acids. Authors' methods: Amplified reference gene primers provided the basis for estimating nucleated cell counts. Profiled with immunoSEQ multiplex PCR; TCRdb holds only in-frame clones, not every one. The V and J calls and clone size are taken from that table; D and trimming were inferred from the DNA. The profile shows approximately 230,000 clones, around four fifths of them singletons. This specimen belongs to a study of blood T cell repertoires in COVID-19. The overall study: The United States, Italy and Spain provided the acute and convalescent COVID-19 samples. Sources were T cells, B-cell-depleted T cells, or PBMCs; the material itself was cDNA or gDNA.

The specimen sequenced was peripheral blood. This TCR was sampled from a man aged 80 or over with acute or convalescent COVID-19. The V call is TRBV12-3 or TRBV12-4, the J call TRBJ2-7; 7 nucleotides match TRBD1. The CDR3 nucleotides read TGTGCCAGCACCTATGGGACAGACTACGAGCAGTACTTC. Translated: CASTYGTDYEQYF.